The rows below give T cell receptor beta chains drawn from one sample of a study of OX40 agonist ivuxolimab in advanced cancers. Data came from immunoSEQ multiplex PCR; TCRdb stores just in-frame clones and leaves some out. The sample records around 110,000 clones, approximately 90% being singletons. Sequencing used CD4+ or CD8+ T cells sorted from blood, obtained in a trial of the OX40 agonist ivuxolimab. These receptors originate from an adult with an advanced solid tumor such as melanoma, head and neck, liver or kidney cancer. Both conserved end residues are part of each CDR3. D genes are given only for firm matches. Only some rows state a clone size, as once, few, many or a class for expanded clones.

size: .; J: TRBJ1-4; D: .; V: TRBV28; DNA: TGTGCCAGCAGTCCCCCTCTAGAAAAACTGTTTTTT; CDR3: CASSPPLEKLFF
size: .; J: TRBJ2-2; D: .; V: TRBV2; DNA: TGTGCCAGCAGTGACCGACTGAACACCGGGGAGCTGTTTTTT; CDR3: CASSDRLNTGELFF
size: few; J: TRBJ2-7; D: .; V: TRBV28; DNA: TGTGCCAGCAGAGGGACACTCTCCTACGAGCAGTACTTC; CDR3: CASRGTLSYEQYF
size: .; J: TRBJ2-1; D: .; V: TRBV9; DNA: TGTGCCAGCAGCGGTCGAAGGTCCTACAATGAGCAGTTCTTC; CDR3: CASSGRRSYNEQFF
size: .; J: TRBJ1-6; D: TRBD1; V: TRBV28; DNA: TGTGCCAGCAGTGTGGGACAGGGAAACAATTCACCCCTCCACTTT; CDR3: CASSVGQGNNSPLHF
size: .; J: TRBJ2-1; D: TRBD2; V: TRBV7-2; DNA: TGTGCCAGCAGCGCCCCGGGACTAGCGGGGGGAGGGGAGCAGTTCTTC; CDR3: CASSAPGLAGGGEQFF
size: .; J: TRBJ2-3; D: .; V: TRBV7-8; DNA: TGTGCCAGCAGCCAACGGGACAAAATGGCGCAGTATTTT; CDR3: CASSQRDKMAQYF
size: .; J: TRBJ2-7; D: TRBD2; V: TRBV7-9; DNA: TGTGCCAGCAGCTTAGCGGGACTAGCGGGGTACGAGCAGTACTTC; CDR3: CASSLAGLAGYEQYF
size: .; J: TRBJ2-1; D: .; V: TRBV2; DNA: TGTGCCAGCAGCCCCTCCTACAATGAGCAGTTCTTC; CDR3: CASSPSYNEQFF
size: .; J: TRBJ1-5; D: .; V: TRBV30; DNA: TGTGCCTGGAGTGGTGGGGATGGGACCCAGCATTTT; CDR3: CAWSGGDGTQHF
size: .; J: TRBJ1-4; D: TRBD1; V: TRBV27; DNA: TGTGCCAGCAGTTTCGGGACAGCTAATAATGAAAAACTGTTTTTT; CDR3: CASSFGTANNEKLFF
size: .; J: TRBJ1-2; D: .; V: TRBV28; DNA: TGTGCCAGCACTACCGGACAGATCTATGGCTACACCTTC; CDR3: CASTTGQIYGYTF
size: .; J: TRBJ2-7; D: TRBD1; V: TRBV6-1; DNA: TGTGCCAGCAGTCAAGGGGGCAGCTCCTACGAGCAGTACTTC; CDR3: CASSQGGSSYEQYF
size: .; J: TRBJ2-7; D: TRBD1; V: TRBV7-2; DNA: TGTGCCAGCAGCACATCGGGACAGCTCTCCTACGAGCAGTACTTC; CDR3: CASSTSGQLSYEQYF
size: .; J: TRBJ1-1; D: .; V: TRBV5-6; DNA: TGTGCCAGCAGCGCCGACAGGCGAAATAGGAAAGCTTTCTTT; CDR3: CASSADRRNRKAFF
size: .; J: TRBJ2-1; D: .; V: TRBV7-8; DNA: TGTGCCAGCAGCCCCGGGACCTACAATGAGCAGTTCTTC; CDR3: CASSPGTYNEQFF
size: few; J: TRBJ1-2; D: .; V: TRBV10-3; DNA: TGTGCCATCAGTGACCGGGACTCCTATGGCTACACCTTC; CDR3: CAISDRDSYGYTF
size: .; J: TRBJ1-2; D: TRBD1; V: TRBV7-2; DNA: TGTGCCAGCAGCTCGTCGACAGGGCCCGGCTACACCTTC; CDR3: CASSSSTGPGYTF
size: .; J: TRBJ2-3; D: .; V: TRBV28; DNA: TGTGCCAGCAGTCCTAACCCAGATACGCAGTATTTT; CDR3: CASSPNPDTQYF
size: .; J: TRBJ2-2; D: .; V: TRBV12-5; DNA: TGTGCTAGTGGTTTGACCCGAAATGTCCGGGGGGCCCGGACCGGGGAGCTGTTTTTT; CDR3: CASGLTRNVRGARTGELFF
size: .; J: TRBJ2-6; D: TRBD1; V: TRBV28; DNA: TGTGCCAGCACGCAGGGGGTGCCTGGGGCCAACGTCCTGACTTTC; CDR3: CASTQGVPGANVLTF
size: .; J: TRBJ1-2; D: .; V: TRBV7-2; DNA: TGTGCCAGCAGCTTAGAGGAAATCAGCTATGGCTACACCTTC; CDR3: CASSLEEISYGYTF
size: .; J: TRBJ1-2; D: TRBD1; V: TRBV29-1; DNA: TGCAGCGTTGAAGATCCGACAGGGGCTTCTAACTATGGCTACACCTTC; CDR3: CSVEDPTGASNYGYTF
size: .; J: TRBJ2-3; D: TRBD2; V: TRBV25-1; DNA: TGTGCCAGCAGTGCGTTCAGCGGGGGGTCCTTGGATACGCAGTATTTT; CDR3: CASSAFSGGSLDTQYF
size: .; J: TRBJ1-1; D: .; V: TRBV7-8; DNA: TGTGCCAGCAGCGGCAGGGTTTCTGAAGCTTTCTTT; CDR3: CASSGRVSEAFF
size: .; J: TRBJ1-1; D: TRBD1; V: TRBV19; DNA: TGTGCCAGTAGTATCTACAGGGGGGACAGCTTGGGGAACACTGAAGCTTTCTTT; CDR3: CASSIYRGDSLGNTEAFF
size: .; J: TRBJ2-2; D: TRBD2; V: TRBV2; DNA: TGTGCCAGCGTTCTAGCGGGAAACACCGGGGAGCTGTTTTTT; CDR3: CASVLAGNTGELFF
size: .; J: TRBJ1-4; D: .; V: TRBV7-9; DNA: TGTGCCAGCAGCCCCCCCGGGACGAAACTGTTTTTT; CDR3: CASSPPGTKLFF
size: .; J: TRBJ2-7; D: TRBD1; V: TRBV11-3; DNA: TGTGCCAGCAGCTTAGATCTGGGACAGGGGTTAATTTCCTACGAGCAGTACTTC; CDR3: CASSLDLGQGLISYEQYF
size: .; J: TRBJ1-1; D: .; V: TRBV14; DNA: TGTGCCAGCAGTCCTCCGACGGTAATGAACACTGAAGCTTTCTTT; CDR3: CASSPPTVMNTEAFF
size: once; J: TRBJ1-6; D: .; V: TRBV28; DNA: TGTGCCAGCAGTTTAAGTGCAGGGGTTAATTCACCCCTCCACTTT; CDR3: CASSLSAGVNSPLHF
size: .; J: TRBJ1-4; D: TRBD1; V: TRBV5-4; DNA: TGTGCCAGCAGCAAACAGGGGACGGCTAATGAAAAACTGTTTTTT; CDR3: CASSKQGTANEKLFF
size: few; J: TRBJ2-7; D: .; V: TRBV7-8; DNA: TGTGCCAGCAGCTTAGGGAATAGCTACGAGCAGTACTTC; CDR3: CASSLGNSYEQYF
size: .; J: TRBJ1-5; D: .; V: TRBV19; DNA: TGTGCCAGTAGTATGGTACAGGGTATGGGTGAGCCCCAGCATTTT; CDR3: CASSMVQGMGEPQHF
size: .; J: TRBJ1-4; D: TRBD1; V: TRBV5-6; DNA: TGTGCCAGCACCAGGACAGGGGTGGTTGAAAAACTGTTTTTT; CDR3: CASTRTGVVEKLFF
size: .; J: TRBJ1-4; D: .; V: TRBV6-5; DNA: TGTGCCAGCAGTACCGGCCGCCTCGGGGAAAAACTGTTTTTT; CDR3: CASSTGRLGEKLFF
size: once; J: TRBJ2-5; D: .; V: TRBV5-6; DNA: TGTGCCAGCAGGGGTCGTGGTCGGGAGACCCAGTACTTC; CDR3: CASRGRGRETQYF
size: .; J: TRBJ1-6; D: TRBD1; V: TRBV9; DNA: TGTGCCAGCACCAGGACAGGCGATTCACCCCTCCACTTT; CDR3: CASTRTGDSPLHF
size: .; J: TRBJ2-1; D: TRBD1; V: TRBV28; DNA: TGTGCCAGCAGTTTGGGGACAGGACGGAATGAGCAGTTCTTC; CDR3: CASSLGTGRNEQFF
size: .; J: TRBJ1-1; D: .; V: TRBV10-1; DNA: TGCGCCAGCAGTGAAGCAGGGGCCGTCATTGGGGCTTTCTTT; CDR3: CASSEAGAVIGAFF
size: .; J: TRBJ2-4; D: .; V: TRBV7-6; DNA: TGTGCCAGCAGCCTAGAGGGGTCGAGGGTAGCCAAAAACATTCAGTACTTC; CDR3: CASSLEGSRVAKNIQYF
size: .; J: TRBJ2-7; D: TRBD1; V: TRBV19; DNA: TGTGCCAGTAGTATAACGGGACAGGTCTCCTACGAGCAGTACTTC; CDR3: CASSITGQVSYEQYF
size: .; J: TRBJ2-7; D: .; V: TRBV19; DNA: TGTGCCAGTAGTAAAGCTCTCCCGTTGGAGTACTTC; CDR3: CASSKALPLEYF
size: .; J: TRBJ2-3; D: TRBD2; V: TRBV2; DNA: TGTGCCAGCAGCGGGAGGGATACGCAGTATTTT; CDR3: CASSGRDTQYF
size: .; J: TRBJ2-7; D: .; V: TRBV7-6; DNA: TGTGCCAGCAGCGAATCGAATGGGGGCGAGCAGTACTTC; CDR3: CASSESNGGEQYF
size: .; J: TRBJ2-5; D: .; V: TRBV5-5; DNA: TGTGCCAGCAGCTCACGGGACCTCCAAGAGACCCAGTACTTC; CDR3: CASSSRDLQETQYF
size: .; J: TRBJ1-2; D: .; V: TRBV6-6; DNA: TGTGCCAGCAGCCTAAACTATGGCTACACCTTC; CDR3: CASSLNYGYTF
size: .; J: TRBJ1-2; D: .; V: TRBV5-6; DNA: TGTGCCAGCAGCCTGGGGGGCCTTGGCTACACCTTC; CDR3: CASSLGGLGYTF
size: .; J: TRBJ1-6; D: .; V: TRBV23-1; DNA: TGCGCCAGCAGTCACCGGTCACCCCTCCACTTT; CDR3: CASSHRSPLHF
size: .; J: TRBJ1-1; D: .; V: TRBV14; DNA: TGTGCCAGCAGCATTACAGGGAACACTGAAGCTTTCTTT; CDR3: CASSITGNTEAFF